One sample yielded the 17 T cell receptor beta chains listed below, sequenced in a study of Ad26.COV2.S vaccination and SARS-CoV-2 variants (dated by TCRdb to 2020 to 2022). Reading the label with the study, this specimen's treatment or condition is: 15 to 20 received Ad26.COV2.S at low or high dose, single or two shots; about 5 received placebo; per-sample allocation not given. Repertoires of vaccine and placebo recipients were sequenced from samples collected on day 63 after the first injection. The protocol used for the library was the immunoSEQ multiplex PCR assay. TCRdb's version of the immuneACCESS table is confined to in-frame rearrangements and falls short of the full clone set. An unresolved V gene accounts for under half of the shortfall where checked; the remainder is of unknown origin. This sample has over 400,000 clones in its table, and about 92% of those were observed once. The ten largest clones represent around 1.7% of the sample.

This specimen consisted of peripheral blood, obtained in a trial of Ad26.COV2.S vaccine versus placebo. The receptor set was obtained from a person between 18 and 65 years old who received the Ad26.COV2.S COVID-19 vaccine or a placebo.

The chain carries TRBV6-1 and TRBJ2-3; D unresolved. Germline V gives CDR1 MNHNS, CDR2 SASEGT. There are 15 residues in the CDR3. With 2 bases removed from V and 2 bases from J, the gap between germline ends came to 11 bases. The CDR3 bases are TGTGCCAGCAGTGAAATGTGGGTCTCCACAGATACGCAGTATTTT. Its translation is CASSEMWVSTDTQYF.

This clone was seen once. J is TRBJ2-1 and V is TRBV19; 7 positions match TRBD2. The CDR3 extends over 13 amino acids. V lost 6 bases and J lost 5; bases outside the gene matches: 4. Germline V gene data show CDR1 as LNHDA and CDR2 as SQIVND (reference sequence). Here the CDR3 reads CASRPGLNNEQFF. CDR3 DNA sequence: TGTGCCAGTAGGCCGGGACTAAACAATGAGCAGTTCTTC.

This clone was counted once. The chain has TRBV7-6 and TRBJ2-2; D unclear. The V end was cut by 5 bases, the J end by 7 bases, with 5 bases between. Germline CDR1 and CDR2: SGHVS and FNYEAQ. The CDR3 runs 11 residues. Here the CDR3 reads CASSHSGELFF. As DNA, the CDR3 is TGTGCCAGCAGCCACAGCGGGGAGCTGTTTTTT.

The chain employs TRBV27 and TRBJ2-5, with D tentatively TRBD1 or TRBD2 (5 bases each). Germline V lookup: CDR1 MNHEY, CDR2 SMNVEV (reference sequence). This CDR3 contains 17 residues. V dropped 1 base and J dropped 9 bases, with 24 bases sitting between them. The chain's CDR3 is CASSLFGRDGQTRAQYF. DNA of the CDR3: TGTGCCAGCAGTTTATTCGGACGGGACGGACAAACAAGGGCCCAGTACTTC.

The V call is TRBV13, the J call TRBJ2-3; 7 nucleotides line up with TRBD1. CDR3 length: 13 residues. V trimming: 7 bases; J trimming: 2 bases; junction bases outside the gene matches: 3. Germline V lookup: CDR1 PRHDT, CDR2 FYEKMQ (reference sequence). CDR3 sequence reads: CASTDRATDTQYF. The CDR3 nucleotides read TGTGCCAGCACTGACAGGGCCACAGATACGCAGTATTTT.

This clone was detected only once. This chain joins TRBV3-1 (or the pseudogene TRBV3-2) and TRBJ2-3; 8 nucleotides agree with TRBD2. The length of the CDR3 is 16 residues. In germline, CDR1 is LGHDT, CDR2 YNNKEL (reference sequence). The ends lost 3 bases at V and 4 bases at J; junction bases unmatched: 9. The CDR3 is CASSQPRGGNADTQYF. The DNA of the CDR3 is TGTGCCAGCAGCCAGCCCCGGGGGGGCAACGCAGATACGCAGTATTTT.

The chain recombines TRBV12-3 or TRBV12-4 with TRBJ1-6, with D unresolved. This CDR3 has 13 residues. V lost 7 bases and J lost 5, with 9 bases in between. CDR3 residues: CASTIKDNSPLHF. The CDR3 coding sequence is TGTGCCAGCACTATTAAGGATAATTCACCCCTCCACTTT.

Details on this clone: This same CDR3 is encoded by further DNA sequences in the sample. V usage is TRBV12-3 or TRBV12-4 and J usage is TRBJ2-3, with D uncertain. V was shortened by 6 bases and J by 2 bases, with 6 bases between the two germline ends. The CDR3 loop spans 12 amino acids. For the CDR3, the DNA is TGTGCCAGCAGCCTGGTCACAGATACGCAGTATTTT. This sequence encodes CASSLVTDTQYF.

This clone is a singleton in its sample. The chain recombines TRBV6-5 with TRBJ1-6; TRBD1 is a possible D gene (5 bases). This CDR3 has 16 residues. Germline values: CDR1 MNHEY, CDR2 SVGAGI. Trimming removed 4 bases at V and 7 bases at J, with 17 bases between. The CDR3 region has the DNA TGTGCCAGCAGTTCCTATATGGGGGTTGGCAATTCACCCCTCCACTTT. It is translated as CASSSYMGVGNSPLHF.

The gene calls are TRBV30 and TRBJ1-2; no reliable D call. V gave up 4 bases and J gave up 6 bases, with 9 bases separating them. CDR3 length equals 11 residues. Looked up from germline, CDR1 is GTSNPN and CDR2 is SVGIG (reference sequence). The CDR3 loop reads CAWNVGNGYTF. CDR3 DNA: TGTGCCTGGAATGTCGGTAATGGCTACACCTTC.

The chain has TRBV18 and TRBJ1-5, with D possibly TRBD1 on 6 matching bases. Germline loops: CDR1 KGHSH, CDR2 LQKENI. V was clipped by 5 bases and J by 0 bases, with 17 bases between them. This CDR3 is 17 amino acids long. CDR3 coding DNA: TGTGCCAGCTCAAACGTTCAGGGGCGACATAGCAATCAGCCCCAGCATTTT. Protein sequence: CASSNVQGRHSNQPQHF.

This chain connects TRBV27 to TRBJ2-5; 10 bases are a match to TRBD2. Trimming removed 6 bases from V and 2 bases from J; junction bases left unmatched: 9. Per germline, CDR1 MNHEY and CDR2 SMNVEV (reference sequence). The CDR3 runs to 16 residues. The CDR3 spells CASRGRLAGEQETQYF. CDR3 DNA sequence: TGTGCCAGCAGAGGGCGGCTAGCGGGGGAACAAGAGACCCAGTACTTC.

The V and J genes are TRBV3-1 (or the pseudogene TRBV3-2) and TRBJ1-2; no clear D gene. Germline-derived CDR1 and CDR2 are LGHDT and YNNKEL (reference sequence). V was shortened by 5 bases and J by 3 bases, with 19 bases between the two germline ends. The CDR3 covers 16 residues. CDR3 bases: TGTGCCAGCAGCACCGACACGGAGACTGGGGACTATGGCTACACCTTC. Translating gives CASSTDTETGDYGYTF.

V is TRBV29-1 and J is TRBJ2-3, with 11 nucleotides matching TRBD2. Looked up from germline, CDR1 is SQVTM and CDR2 is ANQGSEA. V lost 6 bases to trimming and J lost 0 bases; unmatched junction nucleotides: 5. The CDR3 runs 15 residues. The CDR3, as DNA: TGCAGCGTCACACTAGCGGGGGCCAGCACAGATACGCAGTATTTT. It codes for CSVTLAGASTDTQYF.

CDR3 sequence reads: CASSLSLAIPYEQYF. Written as DNA, the CDR3 is TGTGCCAGCAGTTTATCGCTAGCTATTCCCTACGAGCAGTACTTC. The genes are TRBV27 and TRBJ2-7; TRBD2 is a possible D gene (5 bases). The CDR3 has 15 amino acids. Germline CDR1 reads MNHEY; CDR2 reads SMNVEV (reference sequence). V gave up 0 bases and J gave up 2 bases, with 11 bases separating them.

The J gene is TRBJ2-1, the V gene TRBV7-9, with D maybe TRBD1 (6 bases). The CDR3 has 17 residues. Germline V CDR1 and CDR2: SEHNR, FQNEAQ (reference sequence). V shed 4 bases and J shed 0 bases, with 16 bases lying between them. The CDR3 is CASSSRRGGSSYNEQFF. The CDR3 DNA follows: TGTGCCAGCAGCTCCCGGAGAGGGGGAAGCTCCTACAATGAGCAGTTCTTC. The whole variable domain, filled in from reference TRBV7-9 and TRBJ2-1, reads DTGVSQNPRHKITKRGQNVTFRCDPISEHNRLYWYRQTLGQGPEFLTYFQNEAQLEKSRLLSDRFSAERPKGSFSTLEIQRTEQGDSAMYLCASSSRRGGSSYNEQFFGPGTRLTVL.

The chain couples TRBV5-1 to TRBJ1-2; D not resolved. The CDR3 extends over 12 amino acids. CDR1 SGHRS and CDR2 YFSETQ come from the germline V gene. Between the trimmed V and J ends, which lost 0 bases and 4 bases, there was a span of 4 bases. The CDR3 here is CASSLESYGYTF. Here the CDR3 DNA reads TGCGCCAGCAGCTTGGAAAGCTATGGCTACACCTTC.